Shown below are 25 T cell receptor beta chains from a single sample sequenced in a study of shared clonotypes between healthy human individuals. Repertoires were generated with immunoSEQ multiplex PCR, while TCRdb's copy carries only in-frame clones and drops some. The data show some 500,000 clones, with roughly four fifths seen just once and 9.5% to 15% held by the top ten. Sample: PBMCs. These receptors came from a woman aged 40 to 50 in good health. Some clones in this sample may be carry-over from other donors' samples.

J is TRBJ2-5 and V is TRBV7-9; 10 positions match TRBD2. The J segment lost 5 bases and the V segment lost 2 bases, leaving 5 bases of the junction unmatched. The CDR3 is made up of 15 amino acids. Germline V gives CDR1 SEHNR, CDR2 FQNEAQ (reference sequence). The CDR3 reads CASSLRLAGVETQYF. DNA of the CDR3: TGTGCCAGCAGCTTACGTCTAGCGGGAGTGGAGACCCAGTACTTC.

Turning to this clone: This likely traces to a read error, being one base from a far larger clone. The genes are TRBV30 and TRBJ2-1, with D hard to call. Trimming stripped 4 bases from V and 6 bases from J, with 10 bases between. The germline V gene has CDR1 GTSNPN and CDR2 SVGIG (reference sequence). This CDR3 region has 12 residues. The DNA of the CDR3 is TGTGCCTGGACCATCATAAGCAATGAGCAGTTCTTC. Translated, it gives CAWTIISNEQFF. Full variable domain (rest looked up from reference TRBV30 and TRBJ2-1): SQTIHQWPATLVQPVGSPLSLECTVEGTSNPNLYWYRQAAGRGLQLLFYSVGIGQISSEVPQNLSASRPQDRQFILSSKKLLLSDSGFYLCAWTIISNEQFFGPGTRLTVL.

The gene calls are TRBV18 and TRBJ2-5, with a weak D call TRBD2 (5 bases). Germline V lookup: CDR1 KGHSH, CDR2 LQKENI. The CDR3 sequence is 15 residues long. The V end lost 3 bases, the J end lost 4 bases, and 15 bases lay between the germline ends. The CDR3 coding sequence is TGTGCCAGCTCACCTTTACCGGGATCGGGAGAGACCCAGTACTTC. Protein sequence: CASSPLPGSGETQYF.

The gene calls are TRBV30 and TRBJ1-5; D not resolved. Germline CDR1 GTSNPN, CDR2 SVGIG (reference sequence). The CDR3 has 13 residues. Between the trimmed V and J ends, which lost 0 bases and 3 bases, there was a span of 6 bases. CDR3 region: CAWSVADNQPQHF. DNA of the CDR3: TGTGCCTGGAGTGTGGCGGACAATCAGCCCCAGCATTTT.

This clone has a single count. Given a much more abundant clone one base away, this may be a read error. V is TRBV5-1 and J is TRBJ1-2; D perhaps matches TRBD1 (5 bases). The germline V gene encodes CDR1 SGHRS and CDR2 YFSETQ. This CDR3 has 13 residues. Trimming stripped 4 bases from V and 7 bases from J, with 14 bases between. In DNA form, the CDR3 reads TGCGCCAGCAGCGCTGGGGCGCCCCGTGGCTACACCTTC. Its translation is CASSAGAPRGYTF. Based on the CDR3 plus reference TRBV5-1 and TRBJ1-2, the full variable domain is KAGVTQTPRYLIKTRGQQVTLSCSPISGHRSVSWYQQTPGQGLQFLFEYFSETQRNKGNFPGRFSGRQFSNSRSEMNVSTLELGDSALYLCASSAGAPRGYTFGSGTRLTVV.

The gene calls are TRBV18 and TRBJ2-3, with no clear D. V was clipped by 2 bases and J by 1 base, with 7 bases between them. This CDR3 comprises 14 residues. The germline CDR1 and CDR2 sequences are KGHSH and LQKENI. The chain's CDR3 is CASSPEQGTDTQYF. The DNA of the CDR3 is TGTGCCAGCTCACCAGAGCAGGGCACAGATACGCAGTATTTT.

In the case of this clone: A far larger clone differs by one base, so this is likely a read error. This sample includes further DNA sequences coding for the same CDR3. This chain uses TRBV6-5 with TRBJ2-7; the match to TRBD2 covers 9 bases. V shed 7 bases and J 7 bases; nucleotides not matched to a gene: 14. CDR3 length equals 15 residues. The germline CDR1 and CDR2 sequences are MNHEY and SVGAGI. Here the CDR3 DNA reads TGTGCCAGCAATCCAGCGGGAGGACTGACATATGAGCAGTACTTC. This translates into CASNPAGGLTYEQYF.

The rearrangement uses TRBV29-1 and TRBJ2-7; 9 bases agree with TRBD1. Trimming cost V 4 bases and J 6 bases; bases outside gene matches: 4. Germline lookup yields CDR1 SQVTM and CDR2 ANQGSEA. The CDR3 length is 12 residues. The CDR3 coding sequence is TGCAGCGTTGGGGACAGGGATTCCGAGCAGTACTTC. Its protein product is CSVGDRDSEQYF.

The J gene is TRBJ1-1, the V gene TRBV19, with TRBD1 as a possible D gene (6 bases). The V gene's germline CDR1 is LNHDA and CDR2 SQIVND (reference sequence). Trimming left V 6 bases short and J 5 bases short, with 16 bases between. The CDR3 has 14 amino acids. The CDR3 sequence is CASSLNRDTTEAFF. The DNA for the CDR3 is TGTGCCAGTAGCCTTAACCGGGACACTACTGAAGCTTTCTTT.

This sequence joins TRBV4-1 and TRBJ1-3, with a tentative D call TRBD1 (5 bases). V gave up 4 bases and J gave up 6 bases, with 19 bases separating them. This CDR3 region has 16 residues. CDR1 and CDR2 from the germline V gene are MGHRA and YSYEKL. DNA of the CDR3: TGCGCCAGCAGCCTTTCGACAGCCCACCCAGAAAACACCATATATTTT. As protein: CASSLSTAHPENTIYF.

The rearrangement joins TRBV7-2 to TRBJ2-7; D unclear. The V gene lost 5 bases and the J gene lost 3 bases, with 11 bases spanning the gap. The CDR3 totals 13 residues. Per the germline V gene, CDR1 is SGHTA and CDR2 is FQGNSA. In nucleotides, the CDR3 is TGTGCCAGCAGCCTCGACGGAAACTACGAGCAGTACTTC. It encodes CASSLDGNYEQYF.

To note about this clone: A far larger clone is a single base away, which makes a read error likely. The chain carries TRBV10-3 and TRBJ2-2; weak D call: TRBD1 (5 bases). The CDR3 has 16 residues. Trimming cost V 6 bases and J 0 bases, with 14 bases left between them. Looked up from germline, CDR1 is ENHRY and CDR2 is SYGVKD. The CDR3 DNA reads TGTGCCATCAGGGCTGGACATCTCCCGAACACCGGGGAGCTGTTTTTT. Protein product: CAIRAGHLPNTGELFF.

This clone was seen a handful of times. V and J are TRBV7-2 and TRBJ1-5, with 8 bases fitting TRBD1. Per the germline V gene, CDR1 is SGHTA and CDR2 is FQGNSA. The length of the CDR3 is 16 residues. V dropped 1 base and J dropped 7; count of bases not matched to a gene: 9. CDR3 in amino acids: CASSLGPDRATQPQHF. In DNA form, the CDR3 reads TGTGCCAGCAGCTTAGGCCCGGACAGGGCGACCCAGCCCCAGCATTTT.

The rearrangement joins TRBV5-1 to TRBJ1-2; no firm D call. Trimming cost V 4 bases and J 7 bases, with 17 bases left between them. CDR1 and CDR2 (germline): SGHRS, YFSETQ. The CDR3 totals 14 residues. CDR3 sequence reads: CASSPGDQSGGYTF. Written as DNA, the CDR3 is TGCGCCAGCAGCCCGGGTGATCAATCGGGTGGCTACACCTTC.

This clone has only a few counts. Only one base separates this from a far larger clonotype, so it likely reflects a read error. The same CDR3 arises from other DNA sequences in this sample as well. V and J are TRBV9 and TRBJ1-2; a weak D match, TRBD1 (6 bases). Germline V gives CDR1 SGDLS, CDR2 YYNGEE. The CDR3 sequence is 14 residues long. The ends were cut back, 1 base at V and 8 bases at J, with 15 bases in the middle. CDR3 coding DNA: TGTGCCAGCAGCGTACGGGGGACACCCTACGGCTACACCTTC. Protein: CASSVRGTPYGYTF.

The DNA for the CDR3 is TGTGCCAGCTCACCACGGGACAGGGGAGATGGCTACACCTTC. Amino acid sequence: CASSPRDRGDGYTF. J is TRBJ1-2 and V is TRBV18, with 10 bases lining up with TRBD1. CDR3 length: 14 residues. Germline loops: CDR1 KGHSH, CDR2 LQKENI. Germline trimming cut 1 base from V and 6 bases from J; bases unmatched to any gene: 2.

This clone was seen at least ten times. V gene TRBV11-1 combines with J gene TRBJ2-7; D perhaps matches TRBD1 (6 bases). V lost 4 bases and J lost 4, with 14 bases in between. The germline V gene has CDR1 SGHAT and CDR2 FQDESV (reference sequence). The CDR3 has 14 amino acids. This chain's CDR3 is CASSYSGQGYEQYF. CDR3 in DNA: TGTGCCAGCAGCTACTCGGGGCAGGGGTACGAGCAGTACTTC.

This clone was observed a handful of times. This may be a read error, as it is one base from a much larger clone. The sample has other DNA sequences that encode this CDR3 too. The chain joins TRBV7-9 to TRBJ2-1; D not certain. This CDR3 is built from 13 residues. CDR1 and CDR2 (germline): SEHNR, FQNEAQ (reference sequence). V lost 3 bases to trimming and J lost 8 bases, with 11 bases between them. The CDR3: CASSFRHGHEQFF. The DNA for the CDR3 is TGTGCCAGCAGCTTTCGACACGGCCATGAGCAGTTCTTC.

Concerning this clone: One base separates it from a far larger clone, so it is likely a read error. The CDR3 DNA sequence: TGCGCCAGCAGCATTTACAGGGCCACTGAAGCTTTCTTT. Translation: CASSIYRATEAFF. The chain joins TRBV5-1 to TRBJ1-1, with D possibly being TRBD1 (6 bases). Deletions cut 4 bases from V and 4 bases from J, with 11 bases between. CDR3 length equals 13 residues. CDR1 SGHRS and CDR2 YFSETQ come from the germline V gene.

The chain uses TRBV27 and TRBJ2-7; the match to TRBD2 covers 9 bases. The V and J ends lost 0 bases and 1 base, in that order; junction bases with no gene match: 4. In germline, CDR1 is MNHEY, CDR2 SMNVEV (reference sequence). The CDR3 is made up of 16 amino acids. The CDR3 loop reads CASSLSGGRGSYEQYF. The CDR3 DNA reads as TGTGCCAGCAGTTTATCCGGCGGGAGGGGGTCCTACGAGCAGTACTTC.

This clone was observed a handful of times. J is TRBJ1-5 and V is TRBV28; D unclear. Germline loops: CDR1 MDHEN, CDR2 SYDVKM. V lost 6 bases and J 1 base, leaving 10 bases between the germline ends. CDR3 length equals 14 residues. CDR3 nucleotide sequence: TGTGCCAGCAGCGACAATTTGAGCAATCAGCCCCAGCATTTT. Encoded protein: CASSDNLSNQPQHF.

This chain joins TRBV28 and TRBJ2-4; tentatively, D is TRBD2 (6 bases). The CDR3 runs 14 residues. Looked up from germline, CDR1 is MDHEN and CDR2 is SYDVKM. Trimming stripped 6 bases from V and 8 bases from J, with 17 bases between. CDR3 DNA: TGTGCCAGCAGCCGCGGGGACCGGGGCCACATTCAGTACTTC. It is translated as CASSRGDRGHIQYF.

This clone was seen a single time. The genes are TRBV30 and TRBJ2-3; TRBD2 matches at 12 bases. The germline V gene encodes CDR1 GTSNPN and CDR2 SVGIG (reference sequence). The CDR3 loop spans 16 amino acids. The junction had 10 bases not matched to a gene; V was cut back by 3 bases and J by 6 bases. The CDR3 protein is CAWSQGLAGTLDTQYF. Here the CDR3 DNA reads TGTGCCTGGAGCCAAGGACTAGCGGGGACTCTGGATACGCAGTATTTT.

The chain employs TRBV2 and TRBJ1-4; D is unclear. CDR1 is SNHLY, CDR2 FYNNEI, per germline. The CDR3 is made up of 14 amino acids. DNA of the CDR3: TGTGCAACCAGCAGTGGGAGGGCTAATGAAAAACTGTTTTTT. Protein: CATSSGRANEKLFF.

V and J are TRBV29-1 and TRBJ1-2; 10 bases agree with TRBD1. The CDR3 loop spans 13 amino acids. Germline lookup yields CDR1 SQVTM and CDR2 ANQGSEA. Trimming at V came to 4 bases and at J to 7 bases, leaving 6 bases not matched to a gene. CDR3 amino acids: CSVGETGGVGYTF. The CDR3 nucleotides read TGCAGCGTTGGTGAGACAGGGGGCGTTGGCTACACCTTC.